Listed here is a single TCR delta chain. Its antigen is undetermined. This entry comes from a study of Vδ1+ human thymocytes. Study-level points and caveats: Many TRG clonotypes were shared between donors; TRD repertoires were essentially private. Thymic TRG and TRD repertoires appeared highly polyclonal, with Gaussian CDR3 length distributions. Thymic delta-chain repertoires held about 20% Vdelta2 sequences and few Vdelta3, despite high sort purity.

After alphabeta T cell depletion, CD3+ Vdelta1+ Vdelta2- thymocytes were sorted. Purity of the sorted Vdelta1+ thymocytes ranged from about 97% to 99.6%. Extracted RNA was reverse transcribed into cDNA. Multiplex PCR used pooled V-gene forward primers and a constant-region reverse primer to amplify CDR3s. TCRdb reanalysed the multiplex PCR reads via CATT. This table has about 50,000 delta-chain clones, over 13% appearing once. This CDR3 comprises 20 residues. V was pared by 0 bases and J by 3 bases, with 14 bases of the junction left unmatched. Germline V gene data show CDR1 as TSWWSYY and CDR2 as QGS.

This sequence was found in a girl under two years old who had congenital heart surgery. The chain is built from TRDV1 and TRDJ1, with 12 positions matching TRDD3. The specimen was Vdelta1+ gamma-delta thymocytes from the thymus. Subset here: FACS-sorted CD3+ TCRalphabeta- TCRVdelta1+ TCRVdelta2- thymocytes. The CDR3 reads CALGELALRTGGYRADKLIF. Here the CDR3 DNA reads TGTGCTCTTGGGGAACTCGCACTTCGTACTGGGGGATACCGTGCCGATAAACTCATCTTT.